This passage covers 6 T cell receptor beta chains from one sample sequenced in a study of blood T cell repertoires in COVID-19. Libraries were prepared by immunoSEQ multiplex PCR; TCRdb keeps only in-frame clonotypes and omits some of them. Of some 250,000 clones listed, around 83% are singletons. The specimen sequenced was peripheral blood. These receptors came from a man aged 35 to 55 with active or convalescent COVID-19.

This chain joins TRBV27 and TRBJ1-5, with TRBD1 as a possible D gene (6 bases). In germline, CDR1 is MNHEY, CDR2 SMNVEV (reference sequence). This CDR3 contains 14 residues. V was cut by 5 bases and J by 2 bases, with 10 bases left in between. The CDR3 DNA is TGTGCCAGCAGTACGGGGGGCGGCAATCAGCCCCAGCATTTT. It specifies CASSTGGGNQPQHF.

Note on this clone: Other DNA sequences within the sample encode an identical CDR3. The chain is built from TRBV3-1 (or the pseudogene TRBV3-2) and TRBJ1-1; D uncertain. Trimming cost V 1 base and J 5 bases, with 11 bases left between them. The CDR3 has 14 residues. From germline, CDR1 is LGHDT and CDR2 YNNKEL (reference sequence). The CDR3 nucleotides are TGTGCCAGCAGCCAAGCCGGCGGTAGGACTGAAGCTTTCTTT. Protein sequence: CASSQAGGRTEAFF.

This chain connects TRBV7-2 to TRBJ2-5; 7 bases are shared with TRBD1. Per the germline V gene, CDR1 is SGHTA and CDR2 is FQGNSA. V lost 4 bases and J lost 4; bases outside the gene matches: 6. The CDR3 extends over 14 amino acids. In nucleotides, the CDR3 is TGTGCCAGCAGCTCCCAAGGGGGCCCAGAGACCCAGTACTTC. Translation: CASSSQGGPETQYF.

This clone was recorded only once. The chain has TRBV10-3 and TRBJ2-2, with TRBD2 identical over 8 bases. V shed 4 bases and J 8 bases; nucleotides not matched to a gene: 9. Germline CDR1 is ENHRY and CDR2 is SYGVKD. The CDR3 covers 15 residues. The CDR3 DNA follows: TGTGCCATCAGTGCAGGGGTAGCGGGAACGGGGGAGCTGTTTTTT. Amino acid sequence: CAISAGVAGTGELFF.

There are a few counts of this clone. The chain is built from TRBV4-1 and TRBJ2-2; D unclear. Trimming pared 3 bases from V and 6 bases from J, leaving 11 bases between. This CDR3 region has 14 residues. Germline-derived CDR1 and CDR2 are MGHRA and YSYEKL. The CDR3 loop reads CASSHYGLAGELFF. Here the CDR3 DNA reads TGCGCCAGCAGCCATTACGGGTTGGCCGGGGAGCTGTTTTTT.

The V and J genes are TRBV7-9 and TRBJ1-1, with D hard to call. Trimming cost V 3 bases and J 5 bases, with 16 bases left between them. The CDR3 is 15 residues long. Looked up from germline, CDR1 is SEHNR and CDR2 is FQNEAQ (reference sequence). In DNA, the CDR3 is TGTGCCAGCAGCTTGTTTAGGGCTTCGGGGACTGAAGCTTTCTTT. Residues: CASSLFRASGTEAFF.